This entry lists 29 T cell receptor beta chains sequenced from one sample in a study of shared T cell receptors in the human thymus (dated by TCRdb to the early 2020s). The library was prepared using the immunoSEQ multiplex PCR assay. In its TCRdb copy, this immuneACCESS table keeps in-frame sequences only and misses some clones. Where compared with another copy, unresolved V genes explain less than half of these, and the others have no known cause. Here the sample has hundreds of thousands of clones; 70% to 90% occur a single time. The ten largest account for more than 0.01% of the sample. This sample also belongs to another study, concerning human thymus T cells.

Sequenced material: thymocytes. The receptors come from a girl in the first two years of life with a congenital heart defect. Donor details come from another sample of the same person, matched by shared clones.

The chain is built from TRBV27 and TRBJ1-2; D remains unclear. The germline gives CDR1 MNHEY, CDR2 SMNVEV (reference sequence). V was trimmed by 6 bases and J by 4 bases, leaving 24 bases between them. This CDR3 is 17 amino acids long. CDR3 coding DNA: TGTGCCAGCAGCCCCAGGTCCCCGCGGGCGGTTACCTATGGCTACACCTTC. It is translated as CASSPRSPRAVTYGYTF.

This chain joins TRBV10-2 and TRBJ2-7; D is perhaps TRBD1 (5 bases). V was cut by 2 bases and J by 3 bases, with 26 bases left in between. Germline lookup yields CDR1 WSHSY and CDR2 SAAADI. This CDR3 has 19 residues. The chain's CDR3 is CASSELDTPRACGGYEQYF. The DNA of the CDR3 is TGCGCCAGCAGTGAGCTCGATACTCCCAGGGCCTGCGGTGGCTACGAGCAGTACTTC.

The chain recombines TRBV21-1 with TRBJ1-1; the D segment call TRBD1 is taken from the table without a DNA check. TRBV21-1 constitutes a pseudogene. The CDR3 runs to 16 residues. CDR3 residues: CASRDRAHTPNTEAFF. DNA of the CDR3: TGTGCCAGCAGAGACAGGGCCCACACCCCGAACACTGAAGCTTTCTTT.

The V call is TRBV4-1, the J call TRBJ1-5; unclear D gene. The germline gives CDR1 MGHRA, CDR2 YSYEKL. The CDR3 covers 14 residues. V was pared by 4 bases and J by 2 bases, with 9 bases between. The DNA of the CDR3 is TGCGCCAGCAGCCCGCCCGGAGGCAATCAGCCCCAGCATTTT. It encodes CASSPPGGNQPQHF.

This chain joins TRBV4-3 and TRBJ1-3; weak D call: TRBD1 (5 bases). The V end was cut by 1 base, the J end by 0 bases, with 10 bases between. CDR1 is LGHNA and CDR2 is YSLEER in the germline V gene. This CDR3 has 16 residues. The CDR3 DNA follows: TGCGCCAGCAGCCAAGGAAGGGGCTACTCTGGAAACACCATATATTTT. This sequence encodes CASSQGRGYSGNTIYF.

CDR3 DNA: TGTGCCAGCAGCCTTACGGGAGCGCGAATTAACTATGGCTACACCTTC. This encodes CASSLTGARINYGYTF. The chain joins TRBV14 to TRBJ1-2, with D hard to call. The germline CDR1 and CDR2 sequences are SGHDN and FVKESK. The CDR3 consists of 16 residues. Trimming left V 4 bases short and J 1 base short, with 16 bases between.

The chain is built from TRBV4-1 and TRBJ1-2; D is unclear. V shed 0 bases and J shed 7 bases, with 12 bases lying between them. Germline CDR1 reads MGHRA; CDR2 reads YSYEKL. This CDR3 has 14 residues. CDR3: CASSQDPGVSGYTF. The CDR3 DNA follows: TGCGCCAGCAGCCAAGACCCGGGTGTAAGTGGCTACACCTTC.

The chain has TRBV5-6 and TRBJ1-3; a weak D match, TRBD1 (6 bases). The V end was cut by 0 bases, the J end by 4 bases, with 11 bases between. CDR3 length: 15 residues. Germline CDR1 and CDR2: SGHDT and YYEEEE. The CDR3 DNA sequence: TGTGCCAGCAGCTTGGGTCAGGGGCCGGGAAACACCATATATTTT. It encodes CASSLGQGPGNTIYF. The whole variable domain, filled in from reference TRBV5-6 and TRBJ1-3, reads DAGVTQSPTHLIKTRGQQVTLRCSPKSGHDTVSWYQQALGQGPQFIFQYYEEEERQRGNFPDRFSGHQFPNYSSELNVNALLLGDSALYLCASSLGQGPGNTIYFGEGSWLTVV.

This clone came up once. V and J are TRBV10-1 and TRBJ1-3; D is unresolved. Germline lookup yields CDR1 WNHNN and CDR2 SYGVQD (reference sequence). V lost 7 bases and J lost 0, with 10 bases in between. There are 14 residues in the CDR3. CDR3 amino acids: CASIVGSSGNTIYF. CDR3 in DNA: TGCGCCAGCATAGTGGGGAGCTCTGGAAACACCATATATTTT.

V and J are TRBV4-1 and TRBJ2-5; the match to TRBD2 covers 7 bases. The V segment lost 4 bases and the J segment 2 bases; nucleotides outside the gene matches: 19. CDR3 length: 19 residues. Germline CDR1 is MGHRA and CDR2 is YSYEKL. Written as DNA, the CDR3 is TGCGCCAGCAGCCGAGCATGGCTGGTGTCCCGGGAGGATCAAGAGACCCAGTACTTC. Amino acids: CASSRAWLVSREDQETQYF.

This rearrangement joins TRBV29-1 to TRBJ1-6, with 7 bases fitting TRBD1. Germline CDR1 and CDR2: SQVTM and ANQGSEA. This CDR3 contains 14 residues. J lost 8 bases, V lost 4 bases, and 8 bases had no gene match. The CDR3 here is CSVGETGRDSPLHF. The CDR3 region has the DNA TGCAGCGTTGGGGAGACAGGGAGAGATTCACCCCTCCACTTT. Full variable domain (outside the CDR3, taken from reference TRBV29-1 and TRBJ1-6): SAVISQKPSRDICQRGTSLTIQCQVDSQVTMMFWYRQQPGQSLTLIATANQGSEATYESGFVIDKFPISRPNLTFSTLTVSNMSPEDSSIYLCSVGETGRDSPLHFGNGTRLTVT.

The rearrangement uses TRBV29-1 and TRBJ2-7; D remains unclear. The ends were cut back, 2 bases at V and 5 bases at J, with 7 bases in the middle. The CDR3 sequence is 11 residues long. Germline values: CDR1 SQVTM, CDR2 ANQGSEA. The CDR3 sequence: CSVERSHEQYF. CDR3 DNA sequence: TGCAGCGTTGAACGGAGCCACGAGCAGTACTTC.

CDR3 loop: CASLPDGSGELFF. The CDR3 region has the DNA TGTGCCAGCCTGCCTGACGGGTCCGGGGAGCTGTTTTTT. This rearrangement joins TRBV2 to TRBJ2-2; no clear D. Trimming took off 8 bases at V and 6 bases at J, with 13 bases between the two ends. This CDR3 contains 13 residues. CDR1 is SNHLY, CDR2 FYNNEI, per germline.

The rearrangement links TRBV4-3 to TRBJ2-1; the D gene is possibly TRBD1 (5 bases). Germline lookup yields CDR1 LGHNA and CDR2 YSLEER. V dropped 5 bases and J dropped 8 bases, with 28 bases sitting between them. The CDR3 covers 18 residues. For the CDR3, the DNA is TGCGCCAGCAGCACCAACACGCAACTCAGGGCCACCGGCGATGAGCAGTTCTTC. The encoded protein is CASSTNTQLRATGDEQFF.

CDR3 loop: CASSSGQVYEQYF. Written as DNA, the CDR3 is TGCGCCAGCAGCTCCGGACAGGTCTACGAGCAGTACTTC. J is TRBJ2-7 and V is TRBV5-1; 7 nucleotides match TRBD1. This CDR3 is built from 13 residues. CDR1 and CDR2 (germline): SGHRS, YFSETQ. J lost 3 bases, V lost 3 bases, and 3 bases had no gene match.

The chain joins TRBV4-1 to TRBJ1-1; D gene uncertain. With 6 bases removed from V and 8 bases from J, the gap between germline ends came to 19 bases. Germline values: CDR1 MGHRA, CDR2 YSYEKL. The CDR3 consists of 14 residues. Written as DNA, the CDR3 is TGCGCCAGCAGTCGTCTCGGGGTGATGAGGGAAGCTTTCTTT. As protein: CASSRLGVMREAFF.

Comments on this clone: The sample has other DNA sequences that encode this CDR3 too. The rearrangement joins TRBV18 to TRBJ1-2; 8 bases line up with TRBD1. Germline loops: CDR1 KGHSH, CDR2 LQKENI. CDR3 size: 14 residues. V was pared by 1 base and J by 7 bases, with 5 bases of the junction left unmatched. CDR3 in amino acids: CASSPRTGSSGYTF. CDR3 DNA: TGTGCCAGCTCACCACGGACAGGGTCGAGTGGCTACACCTTC. Combining the CDR3 with reference TRBV18 and TRBJ1-2 gives the whole variable domain NAGVMQNPRHLVRRRGQEARLRCSPMKGHSHVYWYRQLPEEGLKFMVYLQKENIIDESGMPKERFSAEFPKEGPSILRIQQVVRGDSAAYFCASSPRTGSSGYTFGSGTRLTVV.

The chain joins TRBV9 to TRBJ2-6; 8 positions agree with TRBD2. V lost 1 base and J lost 4; bases outside the gene matches: 13. Germline V gene sequence: CDR1 SGDLS, CDR2 YYNGEE. The CDR3 covers 19 residues. The CDR3 sequence is CASSVPAGGRKQGANVLTF. CDR3 coding DNA: TGTGCCAGCAGCGTACCGGCGGGGGGTCGAAAGCAAGGGGCCAACGTCCTGACTTTC.

DNA of the CDR3: TGTGCCAGCAGTCCACATAGCGGGGGGAACACCGGGGAGCTGTTTTTT. Its protein product is CASSPHSGGNTGELFF. The chain links TRBV28 to TRBJ2-2, with 9 bases identical to TRBD2. Per the germline V gene, CDR1 is MDHEN and CDR2 is SYDVKM. Trimming at V came to 5 bases and at J to 1 base, leaving 5 bases not matched to a gene. This CDR3 region has 16 residues.

The chain carries TRBV28 and TRBJ1-2, with D maybe TRBD1 (6 bases). V lost 8 bases to trimming and J lost 0 bases, with 13 bases between them. In germline, CDR1 is MDHEN, CDR2 SYDVKM. The CDR3 consists of 14 residues. The CDR3 DNA is TGTGCCAGCCGCGGGGGGCCCACTAACTATGGCTACACCTTC. It is translated as CASRGGPTNYGYTF.

This clone was found a few times. The rearrangement uses TRBV7-6 and TRBJ1-4, with TRBD1 matching 8 bases. CDR1 and CDR2 from the germline V gene are SGHVS and FNYEAQ. The CDR3 has 16 residues. V gave up 0 bases and J gave up 0 bases; unmatched junction bases: 0. CDR3 bases: TGTGCCAGCAGCTTAGCGGGACAGGCAACTAATGAAAAACTGTTTTTT. Translating gives CASSLAGQATNEKLFF.

This clone was observed a few times. The chain carries TRBV4-3 and TRBJ1-1, with TRBD1 as a possible D gene (6 bases). Germline V CDR1 and CDR2: LGHNA, YSLEER. V lost 1 base and J lost 2, with 17 bases in between. CDR3 length equals 17 residues. CDR3 region: CASSQVGGNRVNTEAFF. The CDR3 region has the DNA TGCGCCAGCAGCCAAGTGGGAGGGAACAGGGTCAACACTGAAGCTTTCTTT.

The V gene is TRBV10-3, the J gene TRBJ1-1, with TRBD1 identical over 7 bases. The V segment lost 0 bases and the J segment 2 bases; nucleotides outside the gene matches: 12. This CDR3 has 18 amino acids. Germline CDR1 ENHRY, CDR2 SYGVKD. The CDR3 DNA reads as TGTGCCATCAGTGAGTCCATCTACTTAACAGGGGAAAACACTGAAGCTTTCTTT. Translated: CAISESIYLTGENTEAFF.

The chain joins TRBV29-1 to TRBJ2-1, with 15 bases identical to TRBD2. Germline trimming cut 5 bases from V and 5 bases from J; bases unmatched to any gene: 7. CDR1 SQVTM and CDR2 ANQGSEA come from the germline V gene. This CDR3 spans 16 amino acids. In DNA form, the CDR3 reads TGCAGCGTTCAGGGACTAGCGGGGGGTCGTAACAATGAGCAGTTCTTC. Translation: CSVQGLAGGRNNEQFF.

This clone was counted a few times. V is TRBV27 and J is TRBJ2-1; maybe TRBD1 (6 bases). V shed 5 bases and J shed 4 bases, with 15 bases lying between them. The germline gives CDR1 MNHEY, CDR2 SMNVEV (reference sequence). The length of the CDR3 is 15 residues. The CDR3 nucleotides read TGTGCCAGCAGTCCCCCAGGGGTGCCTTACAATGAGCAGTTCTTC. This gives the protein CASSPPGVPYNEQFF.

V gene TRBV5-1 combines with J gene TRBJ1-6; no clear D gene. V was cut by 0 bases and J by 8 bases, with 15 bases left in between. This CDR3 is 16 amino acids long. CDR1 is SGHRS and CDR2 is YFSETQ in the germline V gene. CDR3 in DNA: TGCGCCAGCAGCTTGGAAGGTGGGCCGCTCGATTCACCCCTCCACTTT. As protein: CASSLEGGPLDSPLHF.

This rearrangement joins TRBV28 to TRBJ2-3, with D maybe TRBD2 (5 bases). The CDR3 has 17 residues. The V and J ends lost 6 bases and 5 bases respectively, with 24 bases between them. Germline V CDR1 and CDR2: MDHEN, SYDVKM. The CDR3 nucleotides read TGTGCCAGCAGCCGGGCCTTGGCCAGGCGGGCGGAAGATACGCAGTATTTT. Translated, it gives CASSRALARRAEDTQYF.

The J gene is TRBJ2-2, the V gene TRBV27; D possibly corresponds to TRBD1 (5 bases). Deletions cut 5 bases from V and 6 bases from J, with 10 bases between. There are 13 residues in the CDR3. CDR1 and CDR2 (germline): MNHEY, SMNVEV (reference sequence). The CDR3 sequence is CASSGQRAGELFF. The CDR3 coding sequence is TGTGCCAGCAGTGGACAAAGGGCCGGGGAGCTGTTTTTT.

Notes on this clone: This sample also contains other DNA sequences that code for the same CDR3. The chain has TRBV7-9 and TRBJ2-7, with D maybe TRBD1 (6 bases). Trimming stripped 2 bases from V and 4 bases from J, with 18 bases between. Germline V gene data show CDR1 as SEHNR and CDR2 as FQNEAQ (reference sequence). This CDR3 has 16 residues. The CDR3 sequence is CASSLRTALSRYEQYF. The CDR3 DNA reads as TGTGCCAGCAGCTTAAGGACAGCTCTATCGCGTTACGAGCAGTACTTC. The variable domain in full, completed from reference TRBV7-9 and TRBJ2-7, reads DTGVSQNPRHKITKRGQNVTFRCDPISEHNRLYWYRQTLGQGPEFLTYFQNEAQLEKSRLLSDRFSAERPKGSFSTLEIQRTEQGDSAMYLCASSLRTALSRYEQYFGPGTRLTVT.